One and the same sample provided the 8 T cell receptor beta chains below, sequenced in a study of blood T cell repertoires in COVID-19. Generated by immunoSEQ multiplex PCR, the TCRdb table keeps only in-frame clones and is missing some. The top ten clones hold roughly 2% of a sample with 150,000 to 200,000 clones, roughly 91% of them seen once. The material sequenced was peripheral blood. The receptors originated from a man aged 50 to 60 who had recovered from COVID-19.

The chain links TRBV3-1 (or the pseudogene TRBV3-2) to TRBJ1-1; D remains unclear. The length of the CDR3 is 14 residues. Germline V CDR1 and CDR2: LGHDT, YNNKEL (reference sequence). V lost 0 bases, J lost 1 base, and 6 bases lay in between. The CDR3 nucleotides read TGTGCCAGCAGCCAAGATCGAGGGAACACTGAAGCTTTCTTT. Translated, it gives CASSQDRGNTEAFF.

J is TRBJ1-5 and V is TRBV7-2, with 8 bases that match TRBD1. CDR1 is SGHTA, CDR2 FQGNSA, per germline. J lost 2 bases, V lost 4 bases, and 4 bases had no gene match. The CDR3 has 15 residues. The CDR3 nucleotides are TGTGCCAGCAGCTGGCAGGGGGCTGGCAATCAGCCCCAGCATTTT. It translates to CASSWQGAGNQPQHF.

This sequence joins TRBV7-2 and TRBJ2-5, with D unclear. V was shortened by 1 base and J by 7 bases, with 4 bases between the two germline ends. The CDR3 is 11 amino acids. Germline V gene data show CDR1 as SGHTA and CDR2 as FQGNSA. In DNA, the CDR3 is TGTGCCAGCAGCTTAGGGAGGACCCAGTACTTC. As protein: CASSLGRTQYF. The entire variable domain, with the rest obtained from reference TRBV7-2 and TRBJ2-5, is as follows: GAGVSQSPSNKVTEKGKDVELRCDPISGHTALYWYRQSLGQGLEFLIYFQGNSAPDKSGLPSDRFSAERTGGSVSTLTIQRTQQEDSAVYLCASSLGRTQYFGPGTRLLVL.

The chain couples TRBV20-1 to TRBJ2-7; D not certain. Trimming stripped 0 bases from V and 7 bases from J, with 7 bases between. CDR1 is DFQATT, CDR2 SNEGSKA, per germline (reference sequence). The CDR3 is made up of 11 amino acids. The CDR3 sequence is CSARDSKEQYF. DNA for the CDR3: TGCAGTGCTAGAGATAGCAAGGAGCAGTACTTC.

This clone appeared once. The chain combines TRBV5-1 with TRBJ2-3, with TRBD1 as a possible D gene (6 bases). V lost 0 bases, J lost 4 bases, and 12 bases lay in between. Germline V gives CDR1 SGHRS, CDR2 YFSETQ. The CDR3 runs 15 residues. CDR3 amino acids: CASSLAGQGPDTQYF. The CDR3, as DNA: TGCGCCAGCAGCTTGGCCGGGCAGGGGCCAGATACGCAGTATTTT.

The chain has TRBV30 and TRBJ2-5; 8 bases match TRBD2. After removal of 0 bases from V and 1 base from J, the junction contained 4 bases not matched to a gene. CDR3 length: 15 amino acids. The germline gives CDR1 GTSNPN, CDR2 SVGIG (reference sequence). In DNA form, the CDR3 reads TGTGCCTGGAGTGTAAGCGGGGGCTCCCAAGAGACCCAGTACTTC. Protein: CAWSVSGGSQETQYF.

This chain connects TRBV5-5 to TRBJ2-7; D unclear. V gave up 2 bases and J gave up 3 bases, with 15 bases separating them. Looked up from germline, CDR1 is SGHKS and CDR2 is YYEKEE (reference sequence). This CDR3 spans 15 amino acids. CDR3 region: CASSFWKQLLYEQYF. CDR3 bases: TGTGCCAGCAGCTTTTGGAAACAGCTCCTCTACGAGCAGTACTTC.

This clone has more than one count but fewer than ten. The chain is built from TRBV5-1 and TRBJ1-2, with 9 positions matching TRBD1. Germline V CDR1 and CDR2: SGHRS, YFSETQ. The length of the CDR3 is 14 residues. The junction had 4 bases not matched to a gene; V was cut back by 5 bases and J by 2 bases. CDR3 protein: CASRTGTGNYGYTF. CDR3 in DNA: TGCGCCAGCAGAACCGGGACAGGGAACTATGGCTACACCTTC.